Below, one T cell receptor beta chain is given with its context. This CDR3 region has 16 residues. Deletions cut 5 bases from V and 2 bases from J, with 15 bases between. Germline CDR1 SGHNT, CDR2 YENEEA. Per the authors' pipeline: Amplified reference gene primers provided the basis for estimating nucleated cell counts. Using immunoSEQ multiplex PCR, the repertoire was profiled, and TCRdb retains in-frame clones only, with some absent. Clonal size and the V and J genes are those of that table, whereas D and trimming came from the DNA. The sample records some 120,000 clones, 80% to 90% being singletons. This entry belongs to a study of blood T cell repertoires in COVID-19. Overall study: Acute and convalescent COVID-19 specimens originated in the United States, Italy and Spain. Sample material is recorded as cDNA or gDNA derived from T cells, B-cell-depleted T cells, or PBMCs.

The clonotype originates from a human donor in a cohort sampled during active COVID-19. The specimen sequenced was peripheral blood. This chain links TRBV11-3 with TRBJ2-2; no reliable D call. CDR3 protein: CASSLLPGSNTGELFF. The CDR3 coding sequence is TGTGCCAGCAGCCTCCTTCCGGGTTCCAACACCGGGGAGCTGTTTTTT. Filled out from reference TRBV11-3 and TRBJ2-2, the complete variable domain reads EAGVVQSPRYKIIEKKQPVAFWCNPISGHNTLYWYLQNLGQGPELLIRYENEEAVDDSQLPKDRFSAERLKGVDSTLKIQPAELGDSAVYLCASSLLPGSNTGELFFGEGSRLTVL.